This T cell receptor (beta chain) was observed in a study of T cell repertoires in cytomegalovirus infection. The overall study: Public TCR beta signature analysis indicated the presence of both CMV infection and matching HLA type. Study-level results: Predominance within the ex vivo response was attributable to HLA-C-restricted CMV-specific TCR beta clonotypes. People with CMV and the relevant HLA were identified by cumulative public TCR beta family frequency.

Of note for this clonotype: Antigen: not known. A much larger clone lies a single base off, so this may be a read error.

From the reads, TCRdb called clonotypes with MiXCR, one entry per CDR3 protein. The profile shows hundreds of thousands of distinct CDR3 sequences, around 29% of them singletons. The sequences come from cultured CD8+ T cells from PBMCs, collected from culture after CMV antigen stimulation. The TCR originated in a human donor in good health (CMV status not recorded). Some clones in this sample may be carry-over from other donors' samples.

In DNA, the CDR3 is TGTGCCAACAGTGACCCGACGGCCGCCGAAAAACTGTTTTTT. Encoded protein: CANSDPTAAEKLFF. V and J are TRBV2 and TRBJ1-4; D gene unclear. Per the germline V gene, CDR1 is SNHLY and CDR2 is FYNNEI. CDR3 length equals 14 residues.